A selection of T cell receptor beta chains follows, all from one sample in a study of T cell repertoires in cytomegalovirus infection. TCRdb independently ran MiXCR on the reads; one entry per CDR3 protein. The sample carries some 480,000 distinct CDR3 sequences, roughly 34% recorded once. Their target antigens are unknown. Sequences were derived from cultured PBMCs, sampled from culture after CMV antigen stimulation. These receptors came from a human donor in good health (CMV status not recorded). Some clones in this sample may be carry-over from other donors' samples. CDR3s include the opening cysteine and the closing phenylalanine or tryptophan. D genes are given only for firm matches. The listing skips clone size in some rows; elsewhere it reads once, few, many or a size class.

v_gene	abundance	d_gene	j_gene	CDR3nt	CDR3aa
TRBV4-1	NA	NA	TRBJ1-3	TGCGCCAGCAGCCCCCTCTGGGCAGGGCGAAACACCATATATTTT	CASSPLWAGRNTIYF
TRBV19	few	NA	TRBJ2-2	TGTGCCAGTAGGCCCTGGCGGGAGAACACCGGGGAGCTGTTTTTT	CASRPWRENTGELFF
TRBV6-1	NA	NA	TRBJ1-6	TGTGCCAGCAGCTTGACACAAAGGGATTCACCCCTCCACTTT	CASSLTQRDSPLHF
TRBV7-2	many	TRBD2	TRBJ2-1	TGTGCCAGCAGCTTAGTAGCGGGAGAGTGGAATGAGCAGTTCTTC	CASSLVAGEWNEQFF
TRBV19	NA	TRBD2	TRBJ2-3	TGTGCCAGTAGTATCGTTCCGGGACTAGCGGGCAAGCCTTCTAGCACAGATACGCAGTATTTT	CASSIVPGLAGKPSSTDTQYF
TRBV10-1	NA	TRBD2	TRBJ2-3	TGCGCCAGCAGGAGCGGGACCGGAGATACGCAGTATTTT	CASRSGTGDTQYF
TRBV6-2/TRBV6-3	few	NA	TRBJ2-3	TGTGCCAGCAGTTCGGACAATCCCACAGATACGCAGTATTTT	CASSSDNPTDTQYF
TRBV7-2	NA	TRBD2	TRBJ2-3	TGTGCCAGCAGAACAGGGACTAGAACAGATACGCAGTATTTT	CASRTGTRTDTQYF
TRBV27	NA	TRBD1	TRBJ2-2	TGTGCCACCTCGACAGGGGTCACCGGGGAGCTGTTTTTT	CATSTGVTGELFF
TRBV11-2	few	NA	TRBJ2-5	TGTGCCAGCAGCCCTTGGCCTACGGAGACCCAGTACTTC	CASSPWPTETQYF
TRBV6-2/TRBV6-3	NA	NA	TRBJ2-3	TGTGCCAGCAGTTATTGGACCCCGAGGACAGATACGCAGTATTTT	CASSYWTPRTDTQYF
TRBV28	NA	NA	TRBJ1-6	TGTGCCAGCAGCTCATCGGACAGTAGTAATTCACCCCTCCACTTT	CASSSSDSSNSPLHF
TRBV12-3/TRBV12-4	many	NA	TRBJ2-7	TGTGCCAGCAGTTTAGGCCACTACGAGCAGTACTTC	CASSLGHYEQYF
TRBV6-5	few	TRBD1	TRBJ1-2	TGTGCCAGCAGTTACACCGGGACAGCCAACTATGGCTACACCTTC	CASSYTGTANYGYTF
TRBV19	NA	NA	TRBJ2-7	TGTGCCAGTAGTCCGGCTCCGTTCAAGCACGAGCAGTACTTC	CASSPAPFKHEQYF
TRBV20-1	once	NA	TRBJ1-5	TGCAGTGCTAGCGTTGCCCGAGGGGATCAGCCCCAGCATTTT	CSASVARGDQPQHF
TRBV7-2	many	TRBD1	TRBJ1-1	TGTGCCAGCAGCCCCTACAGGGGGAACACTGAAGCTTTCTTT	CASSPYRGNTEAFF
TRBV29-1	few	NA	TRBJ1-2	TGCAGCGTTCAAATCCCCCCCAGCGTAAATGGCTACACCTTC	CSVQIPPSVNGYTF
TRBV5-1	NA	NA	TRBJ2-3	TGCGCCAGCGCCCCCATTGAGGAAGGCACAGATACGCAGTATTTT	CASAPIEEGTDTQYF
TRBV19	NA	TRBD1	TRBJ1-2	TGTGCCAGTGGGACAGGATTCCTGGATGGCTACACCTTC	CASGTGFLDGYTF
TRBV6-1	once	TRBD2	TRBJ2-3	TGTGCCAGCATAGAACTAGCGGGAGGTGATACGCAGTATTTT	CASIELAGGDTQYF
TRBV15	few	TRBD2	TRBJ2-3	TGTGCCACCAGCCGAGGACTAGCGGGAGGGCCTGATACGCAGTATTTT	CATSRGLAGGPDTQYF
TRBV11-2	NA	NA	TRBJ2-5	TGTGCCAGCAGCCAAGGTGGGGTGGTCCAAGAGACCCAGTACTTC	CASSQGGVVQETQYF
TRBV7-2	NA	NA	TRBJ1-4	TGTGCCAGCAGCCACTCCCAGGGTGGTCTTAATGAAAAACTGTTTTTT	CASSHSQGGLNEKLFF
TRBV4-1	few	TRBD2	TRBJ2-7	TGCGCCAGCTCAATGGGGGAGGGTGGGCCGGAGCAGTACTTC	CASSMGEGGPEQYF
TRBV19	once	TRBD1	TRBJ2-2	TGTGCCAGTAGTAAGACAGGGGGAGCGAACACCGGGGAGCTGTTTTTT	CASSKTGGANTGELFF
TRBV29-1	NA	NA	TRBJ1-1	TGCAGCGCAAATTACTTAGGTAACACTGAAGCTTTCTTT	CSANYLGNTEAFF
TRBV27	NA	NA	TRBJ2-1	TGTGCCAGCAGCGTTGACGGAAACAATGAGCAGTTCTTC	CASSVDGNNEQFF
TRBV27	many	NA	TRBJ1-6	TGTGCCAGCAGTTCAGACGTACTGAGGGCCCTCCACTTT	CASSSDVLRALHF
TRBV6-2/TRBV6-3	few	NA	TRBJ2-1	TGTGCCAGCAGAGTTAACTGGGACAATGAGCAGTTCTTC	CASRVNWDNEQFF
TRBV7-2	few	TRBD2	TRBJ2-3	TGTGCCAGCAGACCAAGGACTAGAATGTCAGATACGCAGTATTTT	CASRPRTRMSDTQYF
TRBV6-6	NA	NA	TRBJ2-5	TGTGCCAGCAAAGGGAGGGGGCTGGAGACCCAGTACTTC	CASKGRGLETQYF